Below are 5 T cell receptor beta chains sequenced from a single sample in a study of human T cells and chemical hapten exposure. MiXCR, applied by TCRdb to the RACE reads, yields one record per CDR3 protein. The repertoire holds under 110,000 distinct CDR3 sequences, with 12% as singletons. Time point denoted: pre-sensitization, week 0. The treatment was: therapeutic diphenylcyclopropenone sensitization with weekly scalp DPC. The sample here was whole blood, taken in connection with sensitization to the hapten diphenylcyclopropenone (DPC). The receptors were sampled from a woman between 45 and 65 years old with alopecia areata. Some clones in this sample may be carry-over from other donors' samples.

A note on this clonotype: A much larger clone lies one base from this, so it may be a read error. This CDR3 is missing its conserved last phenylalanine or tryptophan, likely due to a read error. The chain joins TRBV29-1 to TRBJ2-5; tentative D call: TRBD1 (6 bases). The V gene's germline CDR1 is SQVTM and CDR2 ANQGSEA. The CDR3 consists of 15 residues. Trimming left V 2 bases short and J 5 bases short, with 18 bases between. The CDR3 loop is CSVETSHGGVETQYS. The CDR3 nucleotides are TGCAGCGTTGAAACATCGCATGGGGGCGTCGAGACCCAGTACTCC.

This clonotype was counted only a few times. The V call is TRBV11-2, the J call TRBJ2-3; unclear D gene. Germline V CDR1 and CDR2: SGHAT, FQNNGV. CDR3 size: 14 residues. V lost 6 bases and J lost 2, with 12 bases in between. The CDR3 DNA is TGTGCCAGCAGTTATCAGGTGGCCACAGATACGCAGTATTTT. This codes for CASSYQVATDTQYF.

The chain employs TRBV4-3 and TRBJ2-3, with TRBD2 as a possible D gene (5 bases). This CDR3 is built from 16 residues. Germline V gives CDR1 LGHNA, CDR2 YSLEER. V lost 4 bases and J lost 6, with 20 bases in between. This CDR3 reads CASSRGPDWGLDTQYF. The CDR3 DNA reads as TGCGCCAGCAGCCGAGGCCCGGACTGGGGATTGGATACGCAGTATTTT.

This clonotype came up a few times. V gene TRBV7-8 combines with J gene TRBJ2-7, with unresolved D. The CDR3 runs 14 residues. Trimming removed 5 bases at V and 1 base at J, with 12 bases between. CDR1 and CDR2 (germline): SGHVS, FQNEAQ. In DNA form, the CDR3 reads TGTGCCAGCAGCCTATGGACGGATTCCTACGAGCAGTACTTC. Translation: CASSLWTDSYEQYF.

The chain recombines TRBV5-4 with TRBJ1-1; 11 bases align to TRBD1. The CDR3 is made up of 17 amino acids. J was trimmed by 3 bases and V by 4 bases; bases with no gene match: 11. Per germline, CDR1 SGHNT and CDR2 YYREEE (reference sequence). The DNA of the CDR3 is TGTGCCAGCAGCCCCGGACAGGGGGCGTCCGGGGACACTGAAGCTTTCTTT. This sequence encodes CASSPGQGASGDTEAFF.